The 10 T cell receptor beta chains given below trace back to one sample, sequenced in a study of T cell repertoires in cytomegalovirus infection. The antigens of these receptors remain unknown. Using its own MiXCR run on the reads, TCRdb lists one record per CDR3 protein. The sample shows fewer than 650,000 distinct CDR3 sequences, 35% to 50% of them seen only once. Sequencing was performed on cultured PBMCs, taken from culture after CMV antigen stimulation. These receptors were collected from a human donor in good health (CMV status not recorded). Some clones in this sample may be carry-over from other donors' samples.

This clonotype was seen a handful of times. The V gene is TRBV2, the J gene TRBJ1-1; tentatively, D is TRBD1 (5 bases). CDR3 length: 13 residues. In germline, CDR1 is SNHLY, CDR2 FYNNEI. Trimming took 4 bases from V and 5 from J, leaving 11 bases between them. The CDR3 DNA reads TGTGCCAGCAGTGTGGGGGGGTATACTGAAGCTTTCTTT. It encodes CASSVGGYTEAFF.

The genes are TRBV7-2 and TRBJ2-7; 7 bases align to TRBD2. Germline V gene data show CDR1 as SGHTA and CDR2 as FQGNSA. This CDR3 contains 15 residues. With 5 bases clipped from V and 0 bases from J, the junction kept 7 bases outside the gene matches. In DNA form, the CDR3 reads TGTGCCAGCAGCGCCCGGGGGGTGGCCTCCTACGAGCAGTACTTC. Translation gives CASSARGVASYEQYF.

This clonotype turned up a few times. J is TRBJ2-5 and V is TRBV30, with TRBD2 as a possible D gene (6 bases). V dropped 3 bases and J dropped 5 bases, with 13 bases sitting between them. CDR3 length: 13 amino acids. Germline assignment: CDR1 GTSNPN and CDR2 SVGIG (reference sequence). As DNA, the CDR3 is TGTGCCTGGAGCGGGAGCATGGGGGAGACCCAGTACTTC. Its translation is CAWSGSMGETQYF.

The CDR3: CSARDFLSLPSYNEQFF. For the CDR3, the DNA is TGCAGTGCTAGAGATTTTTTGTCTCTCCCATCCTACAATGAGCAGTTCTTC. The chain joins TRBV20-1 to TRBJ2-1; D is undetermined. Trimming shortened V by 0 bases and J by 1 base, and 16 bases separated the two germline ends. CDR3 length: 17 amino acids. Per the germline V gene, CDR1 is DFQATT and CDR2 is SNEGSKA (reference sequence).

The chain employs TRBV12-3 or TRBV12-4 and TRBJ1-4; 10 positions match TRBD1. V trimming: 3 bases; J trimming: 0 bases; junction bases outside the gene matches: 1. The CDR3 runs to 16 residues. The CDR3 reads CASSFGTGATNEKLFF. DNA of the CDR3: TGTGCCAGCAGTTTCGGGACAGGGGCAACTAATGAAAAACTGTTTTTT.

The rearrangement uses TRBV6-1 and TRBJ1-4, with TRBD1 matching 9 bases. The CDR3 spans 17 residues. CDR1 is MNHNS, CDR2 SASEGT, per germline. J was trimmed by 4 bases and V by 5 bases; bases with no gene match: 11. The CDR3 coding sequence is TGTGCCAGCAGTAAACCCCCCGGGACAGGGCTTAATGAAAAACTGTTTTTT. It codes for CASSKPPGTGLNEKLFF.

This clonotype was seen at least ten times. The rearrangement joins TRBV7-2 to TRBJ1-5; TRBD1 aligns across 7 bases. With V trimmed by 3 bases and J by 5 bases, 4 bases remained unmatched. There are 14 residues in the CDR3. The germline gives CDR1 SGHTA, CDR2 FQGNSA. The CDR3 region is CASSFRQGDQPQHF. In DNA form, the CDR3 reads TGTGCCAGCAGCTTCCGACAGGGCGATCAGCCCCAGCATTTT.

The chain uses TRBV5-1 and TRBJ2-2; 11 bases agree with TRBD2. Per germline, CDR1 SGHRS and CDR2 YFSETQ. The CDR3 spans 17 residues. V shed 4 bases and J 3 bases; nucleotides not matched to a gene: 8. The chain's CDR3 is CASSPGSTSGDTGELFF. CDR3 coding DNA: TGCGCCAGCAGCCCCGGATCGACTAGCGGGGACACCGGGGAGCTGTTTTTT.

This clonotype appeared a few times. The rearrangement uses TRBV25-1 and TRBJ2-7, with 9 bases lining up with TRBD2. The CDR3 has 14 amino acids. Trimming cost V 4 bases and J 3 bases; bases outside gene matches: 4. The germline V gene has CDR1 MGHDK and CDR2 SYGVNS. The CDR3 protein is CASSASGGFYEQYF. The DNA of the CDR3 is TGTGCCAGCAGTGCCAGCGGGGGGTTCTACGAGCAGTACTTC.

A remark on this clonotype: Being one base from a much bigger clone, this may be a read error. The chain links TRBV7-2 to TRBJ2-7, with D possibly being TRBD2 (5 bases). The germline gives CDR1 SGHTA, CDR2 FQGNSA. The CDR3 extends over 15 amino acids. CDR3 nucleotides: TGTGCCTGCAGCGCCCCCCTTCCCGCTCGGGGCGAGCAGTACTTC. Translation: CACSAPLPARGEQYF.